Listed below are T cell receptor beta chains from one sample, sequenced in a study of PD-1 blockade in classical Hodgkin lymphoma. The assay was immunoSEQ multiplex PCR, and TCRdb's table has in-frame clones only and misses some. The sample consists of tens of thousands of clones, 65% to 90% of them appearing once. This material consisted of peripheral blood mononuclear cells (PBMCs), taken at baseline. All receptors derive from a human donor with classical Hodgkin lymphoma. Each CDR3 is given with its conserved first and last residue. Each record gives: CDR3 protein, CDR3 DNA, V gene, D gene, J gene, clone size. D genes are given only for firm matches. Expanded clones are given a class, and other clones once, few, many or no size at all.

CDR3 protein: CASRNTGTDTQYF
CDR3 DNA: TGTGCCAGCAGGAACACAGGGACAGATACGCAGTATTTT
V gene: TRBV6-5
D gene: NA
J gene: TRBJ2-3
clone size: NA

CDR3 protein: CASSRTGDGYGYTF
CDR3 DNA: TGTGCCAGTAGCAGAACAGGGGATGGCTATGGCTACACCTTC
V gene: TRBV19
D gene: TRBD1
J gene: TRBJ1-2
clone size: once

CDR3 protein: CASSQEGSGGSTQYF
CDR3 DNA: TGCGCCAGCAGCCAAGAAGGTTCAGGGGGCTCGACCCAGTACTTC
V gene: TRBV4-3
D gene: TRBD1
J gene: TRBJ2-5
clone size: NA

CDR3 protein: CASSLTTGPSYEQYF
CDR3 DNA: TGTGCCAGCAGCTTAACGACAGGACCTTCCTACGAGCAGTACTTC
V gene: TRBV7-3
D gene: NA
J gene: TRBJ2-7
clone size: NA

CDR3 protein: CASSLRDQVHEQYF
CDR3 DNA: TGTGCCAGCAGTCTCCGGGACCAGGTGCACGAGCAGTACTTC
V gene: TRBV27
D gene: NA
J gene: TRBJ2-7
clone size: NA

CDR3 protein: CASSLGSVATNEKLFF
CDR3 DNA: TGCGCCAGCAGCTTGGGATCGGTAGCAACTAATGAAAAACTGTTTTTT
V gene: TRBV5-1
D gene: NA
J gene: TRBJ1-4
clone size: NA

CDR3 protein: CASSEGEVAGAGSYNEQFF
CDR3 DNA: TGTGCCAGCAGTGAAGGAGAGGTGGCAGGGGCCGGTTCCTACAATGAGCAGTTCTTC
V gene: TRBV6-1
D gene: NA
J gene: TRBJ2-1
clone size: NA

CDR3 protein: CASSGWDNEQFF
CDR3 DNA: TGTGCCAGCAGCGGGTGGGACAATGAGCAGTTCTTC
V gene: TRBV21-1
D gene: NA
J gene: TRBJ2-1
clone size: NA

CDR3 protein: CASTKSGGFSEAFF
CDR3 DNA: TGTGCCAGCACCAAATCGGGGGGATTCTCTGAAGCTTTCTTT
V gene: TRBV7-6
D gene: NA
J gene: TRBJ1-1
clone size: NA

CDR3 protein: CASSPIAGGLTDTQYF
CDR3 DNA: TGTGCCAGCAGCCCCATAGCGGGGGGACTAACAGATACGCAGTATTTT
V gene: TRBV7-3
D gene: TRBD2
J gene: TRBJ2-3
clone size: NA

CDR3 protein: CASSFQRQVNSPLHF
CDR3 DNA: TGTGCCAGCAGCTTCCAGAGACAAGTTAATTCACCCCTCCACTTT
V gene: TRBV7-2
D gene: NA
J gene: TRBJ1-6
clone size: few

CDR3 protein: CASSSGTSGGAGTDTQYF
CDR3 DNA: TGTGCCAGCTCATCAGGGACTAGCGGGGGGGCCGGCACAGATACGCAGTATTTT
V gene: TRBV18
D gene: TRBD2
J gene: TRBJ2-3
clone size: NA

CDR3 protein: CASSVTGNTEAFF
CDR3 DNA: TGCGCCAGCAGCGTGACAGGGAACACTGAAGCTTTCTTT
V gene: TRBV5-1
D gene: NA
J gene: TRBJ1-1
clone size: NA

CDR3 protein: CASSIQASYTEAFF
CDR3 DNA: TGTGCCAGTAGTATACAGGCGTCGTACACTGAAGCTTTCTTT
V gene: TRBV19
D gene: NA
J gene: TRBJ1-1
clone size: NA

CDR3 protein: CASSYGTSGRNEQFF
CDR3 DNA: TGTGCCAGCAGTTACGGAACTAGCGGACGCAATGAGCAGTTCTTC
V gene: TRBV6-6
D gene: TRBD2
J gene: TRBJ2-1
clone size: few

CDR3 protein: CASSPWTGRSRKETQYF
CDR3 DNA: TGTGCCAGCAGTCCTTGGACAGGGAGGTCTAGGAAAGAGACCCAGTACTTC
V gene: TRBV28
D gene: TRBD1
J gene: TRBJ2-5
clone size: NA

CDR3 protein: CASSVLGGPSQETQYF
CDR3 DNA: TGTGCCAGCAGCGTACTCGGGGGGCCCTCCCAAGAGACCCAGTACTTC
V gene: TRBV9
D gene: NA
J gene: TRBJ2-5
clone size: once

CDR3 protein: CASTQAGGSDTDTQYF
CDR3 DNA: TGTGCCAGCACCCAAGCGGGGGGCTCTGACACAGATACGCAGTATTTT
V gene: TRBV5-6
D gene: TRBD2
J gene: TRBJ2-3
clone size: NA

CDR3 protein: CASSVAQGAQAFF
CDR3 DNA: TGTGCCAGCAGCGTAGCACAGGGGGCGCAGGCTTTCTTT
V gene: TRBV9
D gene: TRBD1
J gene: TRBJ1-1
clone size: NA

CDR3 protein: CASSQADSPQLANYGYTF
CDR3 DNA: TGTGCCAGCAGCCAAGCGGACAGCCCGCAGTTAGCTAACTATGGCTACACCTTC
V gene: TRBV4-2
D gene: NA
J gene: TRBJ1-2
clone size: NA

CDR3 protein: CASTLGQIYGYTF
CDR3 DNA: TGTGCCAGTACCCTAGGACAGATCTATGGCTACACCTTC
V gene: TRBV19
D gene: NA
J gene: TRBJ1-2
clone size: NA

CDR3 protein: CASSTSTTSADTQYF
CDR3 DNA: TGTGCCAGCAGCACGAGCACCACTAGCGCCGATACGCAGTATTTT
V gene: TRBV9
D gene: TRBD2
J gene: TRBJ2-3
clone size: NA

CDR3 protein: CASGEGASTNEKLFF
CDR3 DNA: TGTGCTAGTGGGGAAGGCGCCTCAACTAATGAAAAACTGTTTTTT
V gene: TRBV12-5
D gene: NA
J gene: TRBJ1-4
clone size: NA

CDR3 protein: CASCPLGLADYEQYF
CDR3 DNA: TGTGCCAGCTGCCCCCTCGGACTAGCGGACTACGAGCAGTACTTC
V gene: TRBV6-5
D gene: TRBD2
J gene: TRBJ2-7
clone size: NA

CDR3 protein: CASSPLGTGLPQHF
CDR3 DNA: TGTGCCAGTAGTCCACTCGGGACAGGATTGCCCCAGCATTTT
V gene: TRBV19
D gene: TRBD1
J gene: TRBJ1-5
clone size: few

CDR3 protein: CASSSTLAADTQYF
CDR3 DNA: TGTGCCAGCAGCTCTACTCTAGCGGCAGATACGCAGTATTTT
V gene: TRBV9
D gene: TRBD2
J gene: TRBJ2-3
clone size: NA

CDR3 protein: CASSPDRPGGQFF
CDR3 DNA: TGTGCCAGCAGCCCCGACAGGCCAGGGGGGCAGTTCTTC
V gene: TRBV5-4
D gene: TRBD1
J gene: TRBJ2-1
clone size: NA

CDR3 protein: CASGLGTGYEQYF
CDR3 DNA: TGTGCCAGCGGCCTGGGGACTGGTTACGAGCAGTACTTC
V gene: TRBV11-3
D gene: NA
J gene: TRBJ2-7
clone size: few

CDR3 protein: CASSLMGAVPEAFF
CDR3 DNA: TGTGCCAGCAGCCTTATGGGTGCGGTTCCTGAAGCTTTCTTT
V gene: TRBV11-1
D gene: NA
J gene: TRBJ1-1
clone size: NA